This T cell receptor (beta chain) is from a study of T-cell reconstitution after alpha-beta-depleted transplantation in children. Study observations and caveats: Recipient T cells and thymic progenitors that survived gave rise to the high TCRbeta diversity observed at day 60 in some patients. By about two months after transplant, alpha-beta T cells reportedly arose from several hundred graft clones that had expanded. Hyperexpanded clones declined; after one year, newly produced T cells mostly supplied diversity.

The TCRbeta library incorporated unique molecular identifiers. Using its own MiXCR run on the PCR reads, TCRdb lists one record per CDR3 protein. The sample yields 130,000 to 150,000 distinct CDR3 sequences, more than 8% seen once. V trimming: 7 bases; J trimming: 10 bases; junction bases outside the gene matches: 15. Looked up from germline, CDR1 is KGHDR and CDR2 is SFDVKD. CDR3 length: 15 residues. Turning to this clonotype: Antigen unknown. A clone one base away is much larger, so this may be a read error.

The V gene is TRBV24-1, the J gene TRBJ2-1; 7 bases are a match to TRBD2. This clonotype was sampled from a female patient aged 2-10 years who had a stem cell transplant for congenital amegakaryocytic thrombocytopenia, so the T cells may come from the graft donor. The sequencing used PBMCs, mostly from graft donor cells, collected 180 days after TCRalphabeta/CD19-depleted stem cell transplant. For the CDR3, the DNA is TGTGCCACCAGCTTTCGAGGGAGGGCCTCCTGGGAGCAGTTCTTC. Translated: CATSFRGRASWEQFF.